The 26 T cell receptor beta chains presented below share a single source sample, sequenced in a study of shared clonotypes between healthy human individuals. The assay was immunoSEQ multiplex PCR, and TCRdb's table has in-frame clones only and misses some. The sample has about 2 million clones, about 94% seen once. Naive CD8 isolation took CD45RO-negative cells positively selected for CCR7 and excluded terminally differentiated effector memory CD45RA+ cells. Sequenced: naive CD8+ T cells sorted from blood. The receptors stem from a man between 18 and 35 years old in good health.

As for this clone: At the DNA level, this CDR3 is encoded by other sequences in the same sample as well. The chain carries TRBV5-1 and TRBJ2-7; D unclear. Germline loops: CDR1 SGHRS, CDR2 YFSETQ. Deletions cut 0 bases from V and 3 bases from J, with 10 bases between. The CDR3 runs to 14 residues. This CDR3 reads CASSLAPGYYEQYF. The CDR3 bases are TGCGCCAGCAGCTTGGCCCCAGGATACTACGAGCAGTACTTC.

The chain uses TRBV7-6 and TRBJ2-6; maybe TRBD1 (6 bases). Germline CDR1 is SGHVS and CDR2 is FNYEAQ. The CDR3 has 17 amino acids. Trimming removed 3 bases at V and 4 bases at J, with 16 bases between. CDR3 bases: TGTGCCAGCAGCTTGGCTGGGGGCCCGGGGGGGGCCAACGTCCTGACTTTC. Residues: CASSLAGGPGGANVLTF.

CDR3 DNA: TGTGCCAGCAGTTTTACGGGGGCGCTCGATGAGCAGTTCTTC. This encodes CASSFTGALDEQFF. The gene calls are TRBV6-6 and TRBJ2-1, with D perhaps matching TRBD1 or TRBD2 (6 bases each). The CDR3 has 14 residues. V lost 4 bases, J lost 8 bases, and 15 bases lay in between. Germline V CDR1 and CDR2: MNHNY, SVGAGI (reference sequence).

The gene calls are TRBV19 and TRBJ2-3, with D uncertain. Germline V gene sequence: CDR1 LNHDA, CDR2 SQIVND (reference sequence). The CDR3 sequence is 16 residues long. The V end was cut by 3 bases, the J end by 0 bases, with 13 bases between. The CDR3 DNA reads as TGTGCCAGTAGTATCGGAACCGCTTCTAGCACAGATACGCAGTATTTT. Protein: CASSIGTASSTDTQYF.

The gene calls are TRBV5-6 and TRBJ2-2; D not resolved. The CDR3 extends over 14 amino acids. The germline CDR1 and CDR2 sequences are SGHDT and YYEEEE. The V gene lost 6 bases and the J gene lost 4 bases, with 13 bases spanning the gap. In DNA form, the CDR3 reads TGTGCCAGCACCTCGGCCCCGGGCACCGGGGAGCTGTTTTTT. This translates into CASTSAPGTGELFF.

This chain links TRBV6-5 with TRBJ2-1; TRBD1 aligns across 11 bases. The CDR3 consists of 16 residues. The J segment lost 6 bases and the V segment lost 2 bases, leaving 6 bases of the junction unmatched. Germline CDR1 reads MNHEY; CDR2 reads SVGAGI. CDR3 protein: CASSYPRGTGGNEQFF. The CDR3 region has the DNA TGTGCCAGCAGTTACCCAAGAGGGACAGGGGGCAATGAGCAGTTCTTC.

The chain has TRBV4-3 and TRBJ2-7, with TRBD1 identical over 8 bases. The CDR3 is 17 residues long. Germline CDR1 is LGHNA and CDR2 is YSLEER. V shed 3 bases, J shed 4 bases, and the junction held 14 bases outside the gene matches. The CDR3, as DNA: TGCGCCAGCAGCCACCTACTCCCGGGACAGGAGGGATACGAGCAGTACTTC. Translating gives CASSHLLPGQEGYEQYF.

This clone came up once. The CDR3 bases are TGCAGCGTTGAAGATTGGGAGGGATTGAACACTGAAGCTTTCTTT. This translates into CSVEDWEGLNTEAFF. This rearrangement joins TRBV29-1 to TRBJ1-1; D remains ambiguous. This CDR3 region has 15 residues. Deletions cut 0 bases from V and 0 bases from J, with 11 bases between. The germline CDR1 and CDR2 sequences are SQVTM and ANQGSEA.

V is TRBV7-6 and J is TRBJ2-7; maybe TRBD1 (5 bases). The length of the CDR3 is 12 residues. CDR1 is SGHVS, CDR2 FNYEAQ, per germline. Trimming shortened V by 5 bases and J by 2 bases, and 7 bases separated the two germline ends. Written as DNA, the CDR3 is TGTGCCAGCAGCCCGGACACCTACGAGCAGTACTTC. This codes for CASSPDTYEQYF.

The chain carries TRBV27 and TRBJ2-1, with TRBD2 matching 7 bases. The ends lost 3 bases at V and 0 bases at J; junction bases unmatched: 5. The CDR3 runs 16 residues. The germline gives CDR1 MNHEY, CDR2 SMNVEV (reference sequence). The CDR3 nucleotides read TGTGCCAGCAGTTTCCTCTCTAGCGGCTCCTACAATGAGCAGTTCTTC. Translation: CASSFLSSGSYNEQFF.

The sample holds one count of this clone. This chain joins TRBV6-1 and TRBJ1-2; D call uncertain. Germline CDR1 MNHNS, CDR2 SASEGT. CDR3 length: 9 residues. V lost 7 bases and J lost 8, with 5 bases in between. CDR3 bases: TGTGCCAGCATAGGGGGCTACACCTTC. The encoded protein is CASIGGYTF.

The V call is TRBV28, the J call TRBJ1-4; 11 bases are a match to TRBD1. Per the germline V gene, CDR1 is MDHEN and CDR2 is SYDVKM. The CDR3 loop spans 14 amino acids. J gave up 10 bases and V 3 bases, and 4 bases lay outside the gene matches. CDR3 coding DNA: TGTGCCAGCAGTTTGGGACAGGGGGGAGTAAAACTGTTTTTT. Translation gives CASSLGQGGVKLFF.

The chain joins TRBV6-5 to TRBJ2-7; D might be TRBD1 (6 bases). Germline assignment: CDR1 MNHEY and CDR2 SVGAGI. V lost 5 bases, J lost 5 bases, and 13 bases lay in between. There are 13 residues in the CDR3. The CDR3 loop is CASSKDTGNEQYF. The CDR3 DNA is TGTGCCAGCAGTAAAGATACAGGGAACGAGCAGTACTTC.

The genes are TRBV4-3 and TRBJ1-5; 10 nucleotides line up with TRBD1. V lost 0 bases, J lost 7 bases, and 6 bases stayed unmatched. Looked up from germline, CDR1 is LGHNA and CDR2 is YSLEER. The CDR3 runs to 16 residues. The CDR3 DNA reads as TGCGCCAGCAGCCAAGATTGGGACAGGGGAGGCCAGCCCCAGCATTTT. Encoded protein: CASSQDWDRGGQPQHF.

V usage is TRBV5-1 and J usage is TRBJ1-2; D perhaps matches TRBD1 (5 bases). The germline V gene has CDR1 SGHRS and CDR2 YFSETQ. This CDR3 spans 13 amino acids. The V end was cut by 4 bases, the J end by 10 bases, with 17 bases between. CDR3 nucleotides: TGCGCCAGCAGCAGTATACAGGAGACCTCCTACACCTTC. Translation: CASSSIQETSYTF.

On this clone itself: Additional DNA sequences in this sample encode the identical CDR3. The chain carries TRBV5-4 and TRBJ2-7; 9 bases map to TRBD1. Trimming at V came to 4 bases and at J to 2 bases, leaving 4 bases not matched to a gene. The germline CDR1 and CDR2 sequences are SGHNT and YYREEE (reference sequence). This CDR3 is built from 14 residues. The CDR3 nucleotides are TGTGCCAGCAGCCTGGACAGGGGTGCCTACGAGCAGTACTTC. Translating it yields CASSLDRGAYEQYF.

This clone showed up just once. The V and J genes are TRBV6-1 and TRBJ2-1, with TRBD2 matching over 9 bases. After removal of 4 bases from V and 10 bases from J, the junction contained 14 bases not matched to a gene. This CDR3 is built from 16 residues. Germline lookup yields CDR1 MNHNS and CDR2 SASEGT. CDR3 in amino acids: CASSAKRGVQGEEQFF. In nucleotides, the CDR3 is TGTGCCAGCAGTGCTAAGCGGGGGGTCCAAGGCGAGGAGCAGTTCTTC.

This clone came up once. The chain recombines TRBV7-9 with TRBJ2-6, with D uncertain. Germline V lookup: CDR1 SEHNR, CDR2 FQNEAQ (reference sequence). Trimming took 2 bases from V and 0 from J, leaving 8 bases between them. The CDR3 covers 16 residues. CDR3 in DNA: TGTGCCAGCAGCTTATCTCATTCCTCTGGGGCCAACGTCCTGACTTTC. Protein sequence: CASSLSHSSGANVLTF. Filled out from reference TRBV7-9 and TRBJ2-6, the complete variable domain reads DTGVSQNPRHKITKRGQNVTFRCDPISEHNRLYWYRQTLGQGPEFLTYFQNEAQLEKSRLLSDRFSAERPKGSFSTLEIQRTEQGDSAMYLCASSLSHSSGANVLTFGAGSRLTVL.

The chain recombines TRBV28 with TRBJ2-7; D might be TRBD2 (5 bases). V lost 10 bases, J lost 5 bases, and 18 bases lay in between. The CDR3 contains 13 residues. Per germline, CDR1 MDHEN and CDR2 SYDVKM. The CDR3 spells CATRGRADHEQYF. CDR3 bases: TGTGCCACCCGGGGTCGGGCAGACCACGAGCAGTACTTC.

The J gene is TRBJ2-7, the V gene TRBV6-5; D uncertain. Per the germline V gene, CDR1 is MNHEY and CDR2 is SVGAGI. V gave up 8 bases and J gave up 1 base, with 9 bases separating them. CDR3 length equals 12 residues. The CDR3 DNA reads as TGTGCCAGCCTATCTCCTTCCTACGAGCAGTACTTC. Translated, it gives CASLSPSYEQYF.

This clone has just one count. Other nucleotide sequences in the sample specify the same CDR3. The chain uses TRBV19 and TRBJ2-3; D is perhaps TRBD2 (6 bases). Germline CDR1 reads LNHDA; CDR2 reads SQIVND (reference sequence). This CDR3 spans 13 amino acids. V dropped 3 bases and J dropped 3 bases, with 7 bases sitting between them. The CDR3 DNA is TGTGCCAGTAGTATCGGGGGTACAGATACGCAGTATTTT. It yields the protein CASSIGGTDTQYF. Together with reference TRBV19 and TRBJ2-3, the CDR3 gives the full variable domain: DGGITQSPKYLFRKEGQNVTLSCEQNLNHDAMYWYRQDPGQGLRLIYYSQIVNDFQKGDIAEGYSVSREKKESFPLTVTSAQKNPTAFYLCASSIGGTDTQYFGPGTRLTVL.

As for this clone: The sample has other DNA sequences that encode this CDR3 too. The V gene is TRBV5-6, the J gene TRBJ2-7; no clear D. Germline-derived CDR1 and CDR2 are SGHDT and YYEEEE. V gave up 3 bases and J gave up 3 bases, with 7 bases separating them. CDR3 length: 12 residues. CDR3 coding DNA: TGTGCCAGCAGCTCACAGAGCTACGAGCAGTACTTC. Protein sequence: CASSSQSYEQYF.

The gene calls are TRBV7-9 and TRBJ1-2, with D perhaps TRBD1 (6 bases). Trimming removed 6 bases from V and 9 bases from J, with 26 bases in between. This CDR3 contains 16 residues. Germline V CDR1 and CDR2: SEHNR, FQNEAQ (reference sequence). The DNA of the CDR3 is TGTGCCAGCAGTTCCCCCGACGAGACAGGATGGCTTCGCTACACCTTC. Its translation: CASSSPDETGWLRYTF.

V is TRBV6-4 and J is TRBJ2-7; D ambiguous. V was pared by 4 bases and J by 2 bases, with 9 bases between. CDR3 length equals 13 residues. Germline-derived CDR1 and CDR2 are MRHNA and SNTAGT. The CDR3 region has the DNA TGTGCCAGCAGTGGGGCGTTCCCCTACGAGCAGTACTTC. As protein: CASSGAFPYEQYF.

This clone appeared a few times. Other nucleotide sequences in the sample specify the same CDR3. V is TRBV9 and J is TRBJ2-7; 8 positions match TRBD2. CDR1 and CDR2 (germline): SGDLS, YYNGEE. Trimming removed 0 bases from V and 0 bases from J; junction bases left unmatched: 2. The CDR3 extends over 15 amino acids. CDR3 in amino acids: CASSVGSGSSYEQYF. Here the CDR3 DNA reads TGTGCCAGCAGCGTAGGGAGCGGGAGCTCCTACGAGCAGTACTTC.

The V and J genes are TRBV10-2 and TRBJ2-7, with TRBD1 matching over 8 bases. The CDR3 is 19 residues long. CDR1 and CDR2 (germline): WSHSY, SAAADI. V lost 3 bases and J lost 1; bases outside the gene matches: 17. In DNA form, the CDR3 reads TGCGCCAGCAGTGAAGCCGGACCCAAGGACAGGGTACCTTCCTACGAGCAGTACTTC. This codes for CASSEAGPKDRVPSYEQYF.